This T cell receptor beta chain was obtained from a study of OX40 agonist ivuxolimab in advanced cancers. Regarding the research as a whole: Ivuxolimab, which targeted the costimulatory receptor OX40 (CD134), was an agonistic, fully human IgG2 monoclonal antibody. Intravenous ivuxolimab was administered to patients every 2 weeks at six dose levels: 0.01, 0.1, 0.3, 1.5, 3 and 10 mg/kg. Among the approximately 50 dose-escalation patients, some 20 had hepatocellular carcinoma, roughly 15 melanoma, 9 renal cell carcinoma and 9 head and neck cancer. In the dose-escalation cohort, more than 80% of patients were male, and the mean age was 60 years with a range of roughly 20 to 80. Prior anti-PD-1, anti-PD-L1 or anti-CTLA-4 therapy was permitted, and about two fifths of dose-escalation patients had received checkpoint inhibitors. Partial responses occurred in three dose-escalation patients: two with cutaneous melanoma and one with hepatocellular carcinoma. Peripheral TCRbeta sequencing aimed to test whether ivuxolimab altered TCR sequence diversity and caused clonal T-cell expansion. The paper describes the monotherapy dose-escalation part (N ≈ 50 patients) of the phase I trial of ivuxolimab.

Results the study describes overall, beyond this receptor: Clonal expansion of both CD4+ and CD8+ blood T cells was observed from baseline to week 6 at doses 0.1 to 3.0 mg/kg. Low levels of normalized T-cell clonal expansion were also seen in some nonresponding patients. After ivuxolimab, more expanded clones were found on average in CD8+ T cells than in CD4+ T cells. In partial responders in the 0.1-3.0 mg/kg groups, normalized peripheral clonal expansion was found to be among the lowest, especially among CD8+ T cells. Antigen specificity was not determined for the clonally expanded peripheral T cells.

The trial excluded patients who had a history of autoimmune disease or who were on systemic immunosuppression. Peripheral blood for TCR sequencing was drawn from every dose cohort at baseline, at cycle 4 day 1 and at cycle 7 day 1. The samples were taken from a phase I, first-in-human, multicenter, open-label dose-escalation trial of ivuxolimab. The trial enrolled adults with locally advanced or metastatic head and neck squamous cell, hepatocellular, melanoma or renal cell carcinoma. Before TCR sequencing, CD4+ T cells and CD8+ T cells were sorted from peripheral blood as separate populations. V is trimmed back by 0 bases and J by 4 bases, and the junction contains 7 bases that no gene match accounts for. The CDR3 measures 16 amino acids from cysteine to phenylalanine. Only CDR3 DNA is held: 48 bases, read in frame from base 1. The germline V gene supplies CDR1 LGHNA and CDR2 YNFKEQ. For sequencing of the TCRbeta CDR3 region, genomic DNA was extracted from the sorted cells. The immunoSEQ Assay was used for sequencing of TCRbeta CDR3 regions. Drawn from immuneACCESS, this table holds only the in-frame rearrangements with V and J called that TCRdb kept. Clones are partly lost; checked studies trace under half to an unresolved V gene and leave the rest unexplained. In all, the sample holds about 63,000 clones, and about nine tenths of those were seen once. Clones ranked in the top ten supply about 0.76% of the sample.

A word on this clone: There is no known antigen for this receptor. No base quality information exists; no much larger clone differs at one position.

Sequences were derived from CD4+ or CD8+ T cells sorted from blood, sampled in a trial of the OX40 agonist ivuxolimab. This chain is built from TRBV4-2 and TRBJ1-1; 8 of the junction bases match TRBD1. The clonotype originates from an adult with an advanced solid tumor such as melanoma, head and neck, liver or kidney cancer. The CDR3 here reads CASSQEYIQGGTEAFF. The DNA sequence reads TGTGCCAGCAGCCAAGAGTACATACAGGGGGGCACTGAAGCTTTCTTT.